This T cell receptor (beta chain) was profiled in a study of T cell repertoires in cytomegalovirus infection. The sample holds many counts of this clonotype. Each CDR3 protein is one row after TCRdb ran MiXCR on the reads. Of some 350,000 distinct CDR3 sequences detected, roughly 18% appear once; the ten largest clones hold around 9.3%. V lost 5 bases to trimming and J lost 5 bases, with 19 bases between them. Germline assignment: CDR1 SEHNR and CDR2 FQNEAQ (reference sequence). CDR3 length equals 16 residues. This clonotype was sampled from a human donor in good health (CMV status not recorded). Some clones in this sample may be carry-over from other donors' samples. The V and J genes are TRBV7-9 and TRBJ2-1; D is unclear. The sequencing sample was made of PBMCs. In nucleotides, the CDR3 is TGTGCCAGCAGCCCTCGCTACGATCTTAAGAACAATGAGCAGTTCTTC. It codes for CASSPRYDLKNNEQFF. The full variable domain, in which reference TRBV7-9 and TRBJ2-1 provide the parts outside the CDR3, is DTGVSQNPRHKITKRGQNVTFRCDPISEHNRLYWYRQTLGQGPEFLTYFQNEAQLEKSRLLSDRFSAERPKGSFSTLEIQRTEQGDSAMYLCASSPRYDLKNNEQFFGPGTRLTVL.